Presented here are 23 T cell receptor beta chains from one specimen sequenced in a study of response to subunit inactivated influenza vaccine. TCRdb itself ran the RT-PCR reads through MiXCR, one entry per CDR3 protein. The sample has some 500,000 distinct CDR3 sequences; about 25% are singletons. The sequencing here drew on CD4+ T cells sorted from PBMCs, taken approximately 5 days after vaccination. Source of these receptors: a man aged 50-60 years who received an inactivated influenza vaccine.

V and J are TRBV7-6 and TRBJ2-1, with 11 nucleotides matching TRBD2. Germline CDR1 reads SGHVS; CDR2 reads FNYEAQ. The V segment lost 1 base and the J segment 7 bases; nucleotides outside the gene matches: 9. CDR3 length equals 17 residues. The CDR3 loop is CASSLEGRASGRNEQFF. The CDR3 coding sequence is TGTGCCAGCAGCTTAGAAGGGCGGGCTAGCGGGAGGAATGAGCAGTTCTTC.

The chain is built from TRBV11-2 and TRBJ2-7; tentative D call: TRBD1 (6 bases). Deletions cut 2 bases from V and 0 bases from J, with 20 bases between. The CDR3 loop spans 18 amino acids. Germline values: CDR1 SGHAT, CDR2 FQNNGV. The CDR3 loop reads CASSLSIRGGQSSYEQYF. CDR3 DNA sequence: TGTGCCAGCAGCTTATCTATTAGAGGGGGTCAAAGCTCCTACGAGCAGTACTTC.

In this sample, this clonotype turned up a few times. V gene TRBV21-1 combines with J gene TRBJ1-1. TRBV21-1 is a documented pseudogene. There are 11 residues in the CDR3. CDR3 in amino acids: CASSTWCRGFF. CDR3 bases: TGTGCCAGCAGCACATGGTGTCGGGGTTTCTTT.

This clonotype appeared a few times. Written as DNA, the CDR3 is TGTGCCAGCTCCCTGACAGGTTCAATGGCAGATACGCAGTATTTT. It specifies CASSLTGSMADTQYF. The chain links TRBV18 to TRBJ2-3; maybe TRBD1 (6 bases). Trimming cost V 6 bases and J 4 bases, with 17 bases left between them. The germline V gene encodes CDR1 KGHSH and CDR2 LQKENI. The CDR3 is 15 residues long.

This clonotype was counted only a few times. The V gene is TRBV5-1, the J gene TRBJ2-7; D remains ambiguous. V was pared by 4 bases and J by 4 bases, with 12 bases between. Per germline, CDR1 SGHRS and CDR2 YFSETQ. The CDR3 has 13 amino acids. The CDR3 region is CASSPSVHYEQYF. The DNA for the CDR3 is TGCGCCAGCAGCCCCAGCGTGCATTACGAGCAGTACTTC.

This chain joins TRBV10-3 and TRBJ2-7, with D unclear. Between the trimmed V and J ends, which lost 3 bases and 0 bases, there was a span of 6 bases. This CDR3 has 13 amino acids. Looked up from germline, CDR1 is ENHRY and CDR2 is SYGVKD. The chain's CDR3 is CAISDRVSYEQYF. The CDR3 coding sequence is TGTGCCATCAGTGATAGGGTCTCCTACGAGCAGTACTTC.

The rearrangement joins TRBV5-1 to TRBJ1-1; D gene ambiguous. Germline CDR1 is SGHRS and CDR2 is YFSETQ. The CDR3 totals 14 residues. V lost 5 bases and J 1 base, leaving 12 bases between the germline ends. CDR3 coding DNA: TGCGCCAGCAGAGAGGGTACAGAGAACACTGAAGCTTTCTTT. Translating it yields CASREGTENTEAFF.

This clonotype was picked up a small number of times. The rearrangement joins TRBV3-1 to TRBJ2-1; 8 nucleotides align to TRBD2. The CDR3 loop spans 17 amino acids. J was trimmed by 8 bases and V by 3 bases; bases with no gene match: 15. Germline lookup yields CDR1 LGHDT and CDR2 YNNKEL (reference sequence). CDR3 sequence reads: CASSHSYRAGVSDEQFF. The DNA for the CDR3 is TGTGCCAGCAGCCATTCATACCGAGCGGGAGTGAGCGATGAGCAGTTCTTC.

This clonotype was seen more than once but under ten times. The chain couples TRBV11-2 to TRBJ2-4; the match to TRBD2 covers 12 bases. CDR1 is SGHAT and CDR2 is FQNNGV in the germline V gene. The CDR3 runs to 18 residues. Losses at the gene ends were 5 bases for V and 0 bases for J; bases not matched to a gene: 8. In DNA, the CDR3 is TGTGCCAGCAGCCCCTGGACTAGCGGGATTGAAGCCAAAAACATTCAGTACTTC. Its translation: CASSPWTSGIEAKNIQYF.

The sample holds a few counts of this clonotype. DNA of the CDR3: TGTGCCAGCGGACGGACAGGACTTAGCAATCAGCCCCAGCATTTT. This translates into CASGRTGLSNQPQHF. The V call is TRBV12-3 or TRBV12-4, the J call TRBJ1-5; 7 bases align to TRBD1. This CDR3 contains 15 residues. The V segment lost 8 bases and the J segment 0 bases; nucleotides outside the gene matches: 7.

The rearrangement uses TRBV20-1 and TRBJ2-3; 9 bases map to TRBD2. CDR3 length: 12 amino acids. Trimming cost V 7 bases and J 4 bases; bases outside gene matches: 3. CDR1 is DFQATT and CDR2 is SNEGSKA in the germline V gene (reference sequence). The CDR3 sequence is CSVAGGPDTQYF. Here the CDR3 DNA reads TGCAGTGTGGCGGGAGGGCCAGATACGCAGTATTTT.

The chain uses TRBV7-2 and TRBJ1-1; TRBD1 matches at 9 bases. J was trimmed by 5 bases and V by 2 bases; bases with no gene match: 6. Germline CDR1 is SGHTA and CDR2 is FQGNSA. The CDR3 sequence is 15 residues long. The CDR3 DNA reads TGTGCCAGCAGCTTAAGGACAGGGGTATGGACTGAAGCTTTCTTT. Its translation is CASSLRTGVWTEAFF.

The J gene is TRBJ2-4, the V gene TRBV29-1; D is perhaps TRBD1 or TRBD2 (5 bases each). The V end was cut by 4 bases, the J end by 9 bases, with 13 bases between. CDR3 length: 12 amino acids. Germline V gives CDR1 SQVTM, CDR2 ANQGSEA. The CDR3 reads CSVGDPGSIQYF. CDR3 bases: TGCAGCGTTGGGGATCCAGGGAGCATTCAGTACTTC.

The V gene is TRBV29-1, the J gene TRBJ2-7, with no clear D. This CDR3 region has 13 residues. V was cut by 7 bases and J by 3 bases, with 16 bases left in between. Germline values: CDR1 SQVTM, CDR2 ANQGSEA. CDR3 nucleotide sequence: TGCAGCGCCCCCCAAGGGCAAGACTACGAGCAGTACTTC. Its protein product is CSAPQGQDYEQYF.

There are a few counts of this clonotype. The chain has TRBV5-1 and TRBJ2-5; tentative D call: TRBD2 (6 bases). Germline CDR1 and CDR2: SGHRS and YFSETQ. The CDR3 extends over 14 amino acids. V was shortened by 0 bases and J by 5 bases, with 11 bases between the two germline ends. CDR3 sequence (DNA): TGCGCCAGCAGCTTGGCCAGCGCGGGGGAGACCCAGTACTTC. Its protein is CASSLASAGETQYF.

This chain joins TRBV12-3 or TRBV12-4 and TRBJ1-1; 7 positions match TRBD1. With V trimmed by 4 bases and J by 8 bases, 4 bases remained unmatched. The CDR3 is made up of 12 amino acids. This CDR3 is CASSSSGGEAFF. Written as DNA, the CDR3 is TGTGCCAGCAGTTCCTCAGGGGGAGAAGCTTTCTTT.

The gene calls are TRBV10-3 and TRBJ2-3; tentative D call: TRBD1 (5 bases). Germline V gene data show CDR1 as ENHRY and CDR2 as SYGVKD. The CDR3 is 15 amino acids. The V end was cut by 2 bases, the J end by 2 bases, with 11 bases between. The DNA for the CDR3 is TGTGCCATCAGTGAGCCCGACAGACACACAGATACGCAGTATTTT. Translation gives CAISEPDRHTDTQYF.

This chain uses TRBV29-1 with TRBJ1-1; no clear D. The germline V gene encodes CDR1 SQVTM and CDR2 ANQGSEA. The CDR3 runs to 13 residues. Trimming cost V 5 bases and J 3 bases, with 13 bases left between them. The CDR3 coding sequence is TGCAGCGTTACTCTCCTGAGGGACACTGAAGCTTTCTTT. It specifies CSVTLLRDTEAFF.

The chain carries TRBV11-2 and TRBJ1-3; a possible D gene is TRBD1 (5 bases). With 6 bases removed from V and 4 bases from J, the gap between germline ends came to 19 bases. The CDR3 has 16 amino acids. CDR1 is SGHAT, CDR2 FQNNGV, per germline. CDR3 DNA: TGTGCCAGCAGTCTAGGACCAGGGTTGCGGGGAAACACCATATATTTT. It specifies CASSLGPGLRGNTIYF.

This chain links TRBV9 with TRBJ2-7; D is tentatively TRBD1 or TRBD2 (5 bases each). Between the trimmed V and J ends, which lost 3 bases and 6 bases, there was a span of 16 bases. In germline, CDR1 is SGDLS, CDR2 YYNGEE. The CDR3 is made up of 14 amino acids. The chain's CDR3 is CASSGGPDIGEQYF. In DNA form, the CDR3 reads TGTGCCAGCAGCGGGGGACCAGATATCGGCGAGCAGTACTTC.

This chain links TRBV9 with TRBJ2-2; D call uncertain. The germline V and J ends were trimmed by 0 bases and 2 bases, with 11 bases remaining between them. The CDR3 is 16 amino acids. Germline CDR1 and CDR2: SGDLS and YYNGEE. The CDR3 sequence: CASSVAGSQNTGELFF. The CDR3 bases are TGTGCCAGCAGCGTAGCGGGCAGCCAAAACACCGGGGAGCTGTTTTTT.

V gene TRBV7-9 combines with J gene TRBJ2-4; the match to TRBD2 covers 13 bases. Germline trimming cut 1 base from V and 6 bases from J; bases unmatched to any gene: 6. Germline CDR1 is SEHNR and CDR2 is FQNEAQ (reference sequence). The CDR3 has 17 amino acids. This CDR3 is CASSLGTSGRHRNIQYF. In DNA form, the CDR3 reads TGTGCCAGCAGCTTAGGGACTAGCGGGAGACATAGAAACATTCAGTACTTC.

This chain uses TRBV20-1 with TRBJ2-2, with 8 positions matching TRBD2. The CDR3 is made up of 16 amino acids. Unmatched junction bases numbered 5, after V lost 1 base and J lost 1 base. Per the germline V gene, CDR1 is DFQATT and CDR2 is SNEGSKA (reference sequence). The CDR3 DNA sequence: TGCAGTGCTAGAGGGGTTCTAGCGGGGAACACCGGGGAGCTGTTTTTT. Amino acid sequence: CSARGVLAGNTGELFF.